These T cell receptor beta chains were read from a single sample in a study of CD8+ T cells in alopecia areata. Clones were sequenced by immunoSEQ multiplex PCR, and TCRdb holds only the in-frame ones, with some missing. The table records over 150,000 clones, roughly 56% of them present only once. The sequenced sample was CD8+ T cells sorted from blood. These receptors originate from a human donor in good health. Each CDR3 is given without its conserved first and last residue. A D gene is named only where the DNA matches it firmly.

>TRBV10-2|TRBJ1-5|-
ASSEGAWNQH
>TRBV30|TRBJ2-1|TRBD2
AWSTGGRNEQF
>TRBV14|TRBJ2-1|TRBD2
ASSQDLGSGVSDEQF
>TRBV2|TRBJ2-2|-
ASSESLQLNTGELF
>TRBV2|TRBJ1-5|TRBD1
ASNRQGGQPQH
>TRBV30|TRBJ1-2|-
AWSDGYGYT
>TRBV19|TRBJ2-5|-
ASSNQETQY
>TRBV13|TRBJ1-5|-
ASSLGRDSNQPQH
>TRBV2|TRBJ2-4|TRBD1
ASSPDRAVQY
>TRBV27|TRBJ1-2|-
ASSLSAALGYT
>TRBV6-6|TRBJ2-1|TRBD2
ASNPSAGGSGEQF
>TRBV27|TRBJ2-3|-
ASSPAGTLDTQY
>TRBV2|TRBJ2-1|-
ASSEVSEQF
>TRBV27|TRBJ1-2|-
ASSLSRGDYGYT
>TRBV29-1|TRBJ2-7|-
SVEEGAEDEQY
>TRBV28|TRBJ1-2|-
ASSLRSENYGYT
>TRBV29-1|TRBJ1-2|-
SVEGRNMYGYT
>TRBV15|TRBJ2-7|TRBD1
ATSNSRTGRYEQY
>TRBV27|TRBJ1-5|-
ASSWGRADQPQH
>TRBV27|TRBJ2-7|TRBD1
ASSLAPGQRTYEQY
>TRBV19|TRBJ1-2|-
ASSPRRLPDGYT
>TRBV29-1|TRBJ1-2|-
SVDRGQTYGYT
>TRBV9|TRBJ2-5|-
ASSDEGGGGETQY
>TRBV5-1|TRBJ2-7|TRBD2
ASSLSGGTSVHEQY
>TRBV7-8|TRBJ1-6|-
ASRQGDLNSPLH
>TRBV7-6|TRBJ1-1|-
ASSLGDGGEAF
>TRBV6-5|TRBJ1-1|-
ASSYEGHLNTEAF
>TRBV29-1|TRBJ2-7|TRBD1
SVSTGVDYEQY
>TRBV7-9|TRBJ2-3|-
ASSLNGGPGTDTQY
>TRBV14|TRBJ1-2|TRBD1
ASSPEGQGLVHT
>TRBV10-2|TRBJ2-1|TRBD2
ASIVTSGAYNEQF
>TRBV29-1|TRBJ2-5|-
SVESKQETQY
>TRBV30|TRBJ1-5|TRBD1
AWEHAGTASNQPQH
>TRBV9|TRBJ2-3|TRBD2
ASSPGRGYSPGSTDTQY
>TRBV13|TRBJ2-7|-
ASSGPGQTSYEQY
>TRBV9|TRBJ1-1|-
ASSAPVDTEAF
>TRBV4-1|TRBJ1-6|-
ASSQDAKFTALH
>TRBV5-4|TRBJ2-4|-
ASSPGGAKNIQY
>TRBV4-1|TRBJ2-5|-
ASSQDQGGEETQY
>TRBV30|TRBJ2-1|-
AWSEGSSYNEQF
>TRBV4-1|TRBJ1-2|-
ASSQVVGYGYT
>TRBV4-1|TRBJ2-5|-
ASSQDRGTQY
>TRBV5-6|TRBJ2-5|TRBD2
ASSGGGETQY
>TRBV27|TRBJ2-5|TRBD1
ASSSTGGGETQY
>TRBV2|TRBJ1-2|-
ASAEAGARGYT
>TRBV29-1|TRBJ1-1|TRBD1
SVSLPGQAPQAF